The 13 T cell receptor beta chains reported below all come from one sample, sequenced in a study of regulatory T cells in long-lasting Graves disease. CDR3-region Arm-PCR and iRepertoire HTBI primers produced the TCR beta libraries. TCRdb recomputed calls from the multiplex PCR reads with MiXCR, one row per CDR3 protein. The profile shows almost 450,000 distinct CDR3 sequences, roughly 15% of them singletons. As to time point: newly diagnosed GD, antithyroid drugs for less than 3 months. The TCR library was prepared using RNA isolated from PBMCs. Separately, the same data were catalogued under a study of T cells in Graves' hyperthyroidism and ophthalmopathy.

The sample in question was peripheral blood mononuclear cells (PBMCs), obtained at new diagnosis, from a patient treated with antithyroid drugs. Receptor source: a woman aged 25-40 years with Graves disease.

This clonotype was found a few times. V and J are TRBV11-2 and TRBJ2-7; D is possibly TRBD1 or TRBD2 (5 bases each). The length of the CDR3 is 15 residues. V was shortened by 0 bases and J by 2 bases, with 11 bases between the two germline ends. The germline CDR1 and CDR2 sequences are SGHAT and FQNNGV. The chain's CDR3 is CASSLEYGAPYEQYF. The CDR3, as DNA: TGTGCCAGCAGCTTAGAATACGGGGCCCCCTACGAGCAGTACTTC.

This clonotype has at least ten counts. V and J are TRBV20-1 and TRBJ2-7, with TRBD2 identical over 7 bases. CDR3 length: 15 residues. CDR1 is DFQATT and CDR2 is SNEGSKA in the germline V gene (reference sequence). The V and J ends lost 1 base and 0 bases, in that order; junction bases with no gene match: 6. In nucleotides, the CDR3 is TGCAGTGCTAGAGCAGTAGCGGGCAGCTCCTACGAGCAGTACTTC. Residues: CSARAVAGSSYEQYF.

The chain has TRBV6-2 or TRBV6-3 and TRBJ1-1; 12 positions agree with TRBD1. This CDR3 is built from 17 residues. The V gene end was trimmed by 6 bases and the J gene end by 0 bases; junction bases not matched to a gene: 8. CDR1 and CDR2 (germline): MNHEY, SVGEGT. CDR3 in amino acids: CASSLAGTGGMNTEAFF. The CDR3 nucleotides read TGTGCCAGCAGCCTAGCCGGGACAGGGGGCATGAACACTGAAGCTTTCTTT.

This clonotype was detected only a few times. The rearrangement links TRBV7-2 to TRBJ2-1; 7 bases match TRBD1. From germline, CDR1 is SGHTA and CDR2 FQGNSA. This CDR3 has 15 residues. V shed 6 bases, J shed 5 bases, and the junction held 10 bases outside the gene matches. DNA for the CDR3: TGTGCCAGCAGATCGCAGGGGGTGTACCACAATGAGCAGTTCTTC. Residues: CASRSQGVYHNEQFF.

The CDR3 nucleotides are TGCAGCGTTGGTCCTATCGGGACCGGGGAGCTGTTTTTT. This codes for CSVGPIGTGELFF. The chain recombines TRBV29-1 with TRBJ2-2; D remains unclear. Germline-derived CDR1 and CDR2 are SQVTM and ANQGSEA. This CDR3 spans 13 amino acids. Trimming stripped 4 bases from V and 5 bases from J, with 11 bases between.

As concerns this clonotype: A read error is the likely source, as a far larger clone sits one nucleotide away. V is TRBV5-1 and J is TRBJ2-7; 9 bases are a match to TRBD2. Trimming cost V 4 bases and J 7 bases; bases outside gene matches: 21. CDR3 length equals 18 residues. CDR1 and CDR2 from the germline V gene are SGHRS and YFSETQ. CDR3 amino acids: CASSPRDSLAGHYNEQYF. The CDR3 nucleotides are TGCGCCAGCAGCCCGCGAGATTCCCTAGCGGGACATTACAATGAGCAGTACTTC.

This clonotype was seen repeatedly, ten times or more. The chain combines TRBV7-8 with TRBJ2-7; TRBD2 might be the D (5 bases). Germline V gene data show CDR1 as SGHVS and CDR2 as FQNEAQ. Deletions cut 1 base from V and 3 bases from J, with 10 bases between. The CDR3 sequence is 14 residues long. CDR3 sequence reads: CASSLDPGFYEQYF. CDR3 nucleotides: TGTGCCAGCAGCTTAGATCCGGGATTCTACGAGCAGTACTTC.

This clonotype was observed many times. The CDR3 spells CSARDLRIRIEQFF. CDR3 bases: TGCAGTGCTAGAGATCTGAGAATTAGGATTGAGCAGTTCTTC. The V and J genes are TRBV20-1 and TRBJ2-1, with D unresolved. Germline lookup yields CDR1 DFQATT and CDR2 SNEGSKA (reference sequence). V lost 0 bases to trimming and J lost 9 bases, with 15 bases between them. The CDR3 has 14 residues.

With respect to this clonotype: Possible read error: a much larger clone is one base away. The gene calls are TRBV7-8 and TRBJ2-7, with TRBD2 as a possible D gene (5 bases). Germline V CDR1 and CDR2: SGHVS, FQNEAQ. This CDR3 is built from 15 residues. CDR3 sequence (DNA): TGTGCCAGCAGCGTAGCGCTAGGGAGCTCCTACGAGCAGTACTTC. The encoded protein is CASSVALGSSYEQYF.

This clonotype was picked up many times. Here the CDR3 reads CASSVLTKGVTEAFF. In nucleotides, the CDR3 is TGTGCCAGCAGTGTTTTGACTAAAGGGGTCACTGAAGCTTTCTTT. The chain carries TRBV6-1 and TRBJ1-1; D possibly corresponds to TRBD1 (5 bases). Germline V lookup: CDR1 MNHNS, CDR2 SASEGT. Deletions cut 4 bases from V and 4 bases from J, with 16 bases between. The CDR3 length is 15 residues.

V and J are TRBV27 and TRBJ1-2; D might be TRBD1 (5 bases). The V gene's germline CDR1 is MNHEY and CDR2 SMNVEV (reference sequence). CDR3 size: 14 residues. V lost 0 bases to trimming and J lost 6 bases, with 11 bases between them. The CDR3 bases are TGTGCCAGCAGTTTATCTTGGGGCGGGGATGGCTACACCTTC. Amino acids: CASSLSWGGDGYTF.

This clonotype was seen at least ten times. This chain connects TRBV28 to TRBJ1-1; no clear D. CDR3 length equals 11 residues. Germline V CDR1 and CDR2: MDHEN, SYDVKM. V lost 5 bases to trimming and J lost 11 bases, with 12 bases between them. The CDR3 DNA is TGTGCCAGCAGTCTCTATGGGTACGCTTTCTTT. Amino acid sequence: CASSLYGYAFF.

This clonotype occurred a few times. The V and J genes are TRBV6-1 and TRBJ1-2; possibly TRBD1 for D (6 bases). The V gene's germline CDR1 is MNHNS and CDR2 SASEGT. The length of the CDR3 is 15 residues. Trimming shortened V by 3 bases and J by 2 bases, and 13 bases separated the two germline ends. The CDR3, as DNA: TGTGCCAGCAGTGATCCGGCTACAGGGAACTATGGCTACACCTTC. Translated: CASSDPATGNYGYTF.